These 2 T cell receptor beta chains came from one sample sequenced in a study of T cell repertoires in cytomegalovirus infection. TCRdb re-called the reads through MiXCR, storing one row per CDR3 protein. The sample contains about 310,000 distinct CDR3 sequences, roughly a sixth of which appear only once. Source material: PBMCs. These receptors all stem from a human donor in good health (CMV status not recorded). Some clones in this sample may be carry-over from other donors' samples.

This clonotype appeared a few times. The V and J genes are TRBV20-1 and TRBJ1-5, with 7 bases lining up with TRBD1. V lost 4 bases and J lost 3; bases outside the gene matches: 15. This CDR3 is 17 amino acids long. Germline CDR1 and CDR2: DFQATT and SNEGSKA (reference sequence). For the CDR3, the DNA is TGCAGTGCTACCCAGGACAGGCTAATAGGGTTCAATCAGCCCCAGCATTTT. Protein sequence: CSATQDRLIGFNQPQHF.

The table lists this clonotype with many counts. CDR3 coding DNA: TGCGCCAGCAGCCAAACGTTTCAGCACAATCAGCCCCAGCATTTT. As protein: CASSQTFQHNQPQHF. The V gene is TRBV4-1, the J gene TRBJ1-5, with D unclear. CDR1 and CDR2 (germline): MGHRA, YSYEKL. The CDR3 consists of 15 residues. The V end lost 2 bases, the J end lost 3 bases, and 11 bases lay between the germline ends.